This T cell receptor beta chain is drawn from a study of shared clonotypes between healthy human individuals. Regarding the study as a whole: The represented genetic and exposure-history diversity was limited by the small number of donors. Relative to memory subsets, naive subsets generally showed larger estimated richness.

CD45RO-negative CD8 cells positively selected for CCR7 made up the naive population, which excluded terminally differentiated effector memory CD45RA+ cells. Assay runs were performed at deep level. Methods used by the authors: Filtering of immunoSEQ junctional sequences could not match full-length read filtering. TCRdb keeps only in-frame clones here, not all; method: immunoSEQ multiplex PCR. V, J and clone size are taken as reported in that table, and D and trimming were inferred from the DNA itself. The table has fewer than 850,000 clones, 96% seen once; the top ten hold 0.2% to 0.25%. The CDR3 covers 14 residues. The V and J ends lost 3 bases and 5 bases respectively, with 11 bases between them. Per germline, CDR1 ENHRY and CDR2 SYGVKD. On this clone itself: Its antigen remains unknown.

The chain recombines TRBV10-3 with TRBJ1-5; possible D gene TRBD1, 5 bases. The receptor was isolated from a man aged 30 to 39 in good health. What was sequenced was naive CD8+ T cells sorted from blood. The CDR3, as DNA: TGTGCCATCAGTGACCCAACCAGGGATCAGCCCCAGCATTTT. Translating it yields CAISDPTRDQPQHF.